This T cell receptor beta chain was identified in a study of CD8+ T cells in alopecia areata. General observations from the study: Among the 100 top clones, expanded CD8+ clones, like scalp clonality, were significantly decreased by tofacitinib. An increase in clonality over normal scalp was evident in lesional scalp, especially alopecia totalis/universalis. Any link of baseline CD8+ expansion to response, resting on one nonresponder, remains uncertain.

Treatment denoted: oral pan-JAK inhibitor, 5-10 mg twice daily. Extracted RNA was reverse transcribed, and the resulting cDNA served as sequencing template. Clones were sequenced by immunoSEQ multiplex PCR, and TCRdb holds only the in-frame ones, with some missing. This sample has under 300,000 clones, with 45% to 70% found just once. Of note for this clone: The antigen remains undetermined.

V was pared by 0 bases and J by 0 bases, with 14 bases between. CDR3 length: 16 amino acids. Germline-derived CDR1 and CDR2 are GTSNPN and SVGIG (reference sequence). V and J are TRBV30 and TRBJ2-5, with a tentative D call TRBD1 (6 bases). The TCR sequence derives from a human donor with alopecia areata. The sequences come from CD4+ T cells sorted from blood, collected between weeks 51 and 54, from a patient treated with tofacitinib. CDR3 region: CAWSVGVRGYQETQYF. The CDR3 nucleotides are TGTGCCTGGAGTGTAGGCGTCAGGGGCTACCAAGAGACCCAGTACTTC. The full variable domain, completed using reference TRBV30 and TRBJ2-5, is SQTIHQWPATLVQPVGSPLSLECTVEGTSNPNLYWYRQAAGRGLQLLFYSVGIGQISSEVPQNLSASRPQDRQFILSSKKLLLSDSGFYLCAWSVGVRGYQETQYFGPGTRLLVL.